This note documents a single T cell receptor (beta chain) sequence. How the authors handled the data: Counts of nucleated cells, estimated from reference gene primer amplification, were obtained. Assay used: immunoSEQ multiplex PCR; TCRdb lists only in-frame clones, some missing. That table supplies the V and J calls and clone size; D and trimming were determined from the DNA. The sample has 90,000 to 120,000 clones, about three quarters seen once. The record originates from a study of blood T cell repertoires in COVID-19. At the level of the study: Material from acute and convalescent COVID-19 was sourced from the United States, Italy and Spain. Nucleic acid was either cDNA or gDNA, and it came from T cells, B-cell-depleted T cells, or PBMCs.

Trimming left V 3 bases short and J 8 bases short, with 13 bases between. The CDR3 sequence is 13 residues long. The V gene is TRBV12-3 or TRBV12-4, the J gene TRBJ1-1; D unresolved. This TCR derives from a man aged 70 or older with acute or convalescent COVID-19. Material for sequencing was peripheral blood. CDR3 sequence: CASSFRPLGEAFF. The CDR3 DNA sequence: TGTGCCAGCAGTTTCAGGCCTTTAGGAGAAGCTTTCTTT.